This T cell receptor (beta chain) is drawn from a study of patients and donors after allogeneic stem cell transplantation (dated by TCRdb to the early 2020s). The library was obtained by RT-PCR. The data were produced on a NextSeq 550. TCRdb redid the processing of the public reads, applying fastp at Q25 and MiXCR, and retained in-frame beta chains. Every entry covers one CDR3 protein and lists the most common genes and DNA from its rows. This sample comprises a few hundred thousand distinct CDR3 sequences, 13% to 15% of them detected only once. Roughly 12% of the sample rests with the top ten. This clonotype has a count of ten or more. Its antigen is unknown. Per-nucleotide qualities are absent, and no much larger clonotype sits a single base away. V loses 4 bases at its end and J loses 3 bases; junction bases beyond the gene matches: 3. From the cysteine up to the phenylalanine, the CDR3 has a length of 14 residues. The retained sequence is limited to the CDR3, 42 bases, with the frame set at the first base. CDR1 and CDR2, looked up from the germline V gene, are ENHRY and SYGVKD.

This receptor was identified in a human donor who was either an allogeneic HSCT recipient or a stem cell or donor lymphocyte infusion donor (not recorded which). It is not recorded whose cells these are; they may come from a transplant donor. The rearrangement joined TRBV10-3 to TRBJ2-7; 10 bases in the middle match TRBD1. Sequencing was carried out using blood, either unsorted or a sorted T cell fraction (not recorded which). The CDR3 amino acid sequence is: CAISGDRGFYEQYF. Here is the DNA: TGTGCCATCAGTGGGGACAGGGGCTTCTACGAGCAGTACTTC.